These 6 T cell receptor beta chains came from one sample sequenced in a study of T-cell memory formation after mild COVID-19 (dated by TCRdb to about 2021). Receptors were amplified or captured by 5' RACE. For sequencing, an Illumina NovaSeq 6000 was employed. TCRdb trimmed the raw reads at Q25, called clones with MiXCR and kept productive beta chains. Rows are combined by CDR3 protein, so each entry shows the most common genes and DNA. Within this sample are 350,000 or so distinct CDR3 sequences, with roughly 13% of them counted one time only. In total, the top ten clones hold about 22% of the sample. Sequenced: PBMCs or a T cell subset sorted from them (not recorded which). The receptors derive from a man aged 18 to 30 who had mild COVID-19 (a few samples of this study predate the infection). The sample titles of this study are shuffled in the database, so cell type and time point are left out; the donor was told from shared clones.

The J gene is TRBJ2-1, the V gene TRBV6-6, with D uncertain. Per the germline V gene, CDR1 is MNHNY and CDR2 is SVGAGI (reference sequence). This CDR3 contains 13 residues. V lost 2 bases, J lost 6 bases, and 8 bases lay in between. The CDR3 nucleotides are TGTGCCAGCAGTTACGGGCGCCTCAATGAGCAGTTCTTC. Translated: CASSYGRLNEQFF.

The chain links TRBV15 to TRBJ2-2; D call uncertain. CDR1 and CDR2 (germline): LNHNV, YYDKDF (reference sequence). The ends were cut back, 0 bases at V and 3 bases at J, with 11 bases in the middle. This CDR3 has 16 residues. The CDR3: CATSRDPLSDTGELFF. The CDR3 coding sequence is TGTGCCACCAGCAGAGATCCACTTTCCGACACCGGGGAGCTGTTTTTT.

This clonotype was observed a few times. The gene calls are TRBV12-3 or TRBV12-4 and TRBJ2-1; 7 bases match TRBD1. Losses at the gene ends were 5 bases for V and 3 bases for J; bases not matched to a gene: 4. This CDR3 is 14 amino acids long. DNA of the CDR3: TGTGCCAGCAGTGATTACAGGGGCTACAATGAGCAGTTCTTC. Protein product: CASSDYRGYNEQFF.

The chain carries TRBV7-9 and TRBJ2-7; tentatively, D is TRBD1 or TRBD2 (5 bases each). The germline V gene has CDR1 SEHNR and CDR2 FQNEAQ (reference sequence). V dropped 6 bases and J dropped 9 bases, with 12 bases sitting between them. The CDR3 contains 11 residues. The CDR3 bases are TGTGCCAGCAGTGCCGGGACGGGGCAGTACGTC. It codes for CASSAGTGQYV.

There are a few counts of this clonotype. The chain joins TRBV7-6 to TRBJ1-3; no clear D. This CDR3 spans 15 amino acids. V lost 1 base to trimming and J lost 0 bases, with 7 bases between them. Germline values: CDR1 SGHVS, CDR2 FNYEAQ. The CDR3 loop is CASSLGASSGNTIYF. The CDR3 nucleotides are TGTGCCAGCAGCTTAGGAGCCAGCTCTGGAAACACCATATATTTT.

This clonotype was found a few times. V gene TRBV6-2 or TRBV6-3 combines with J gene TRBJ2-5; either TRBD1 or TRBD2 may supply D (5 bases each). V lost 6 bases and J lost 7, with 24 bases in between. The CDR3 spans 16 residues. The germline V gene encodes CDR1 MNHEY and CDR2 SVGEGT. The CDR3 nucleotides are TGTGCCAGCAGCCCCCCGGCCGAGGGACGAAAGGTGACCCAGTACTTC. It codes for CASSPPAEGRKVTQYF.